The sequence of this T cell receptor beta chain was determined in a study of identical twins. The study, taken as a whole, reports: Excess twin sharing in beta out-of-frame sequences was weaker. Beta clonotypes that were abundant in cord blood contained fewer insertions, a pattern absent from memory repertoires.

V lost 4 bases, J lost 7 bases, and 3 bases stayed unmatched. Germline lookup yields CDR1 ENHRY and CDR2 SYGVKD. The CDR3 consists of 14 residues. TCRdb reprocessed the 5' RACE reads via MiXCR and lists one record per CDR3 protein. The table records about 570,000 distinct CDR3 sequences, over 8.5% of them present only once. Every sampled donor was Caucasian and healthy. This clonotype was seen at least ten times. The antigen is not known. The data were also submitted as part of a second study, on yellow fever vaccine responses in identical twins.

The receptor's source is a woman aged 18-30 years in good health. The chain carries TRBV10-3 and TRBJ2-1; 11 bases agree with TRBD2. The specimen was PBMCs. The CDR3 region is CAISGTSGHNEQFF. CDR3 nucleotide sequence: TGTGCCATCAGTGGGACTAGCGGGCATAATGAGCAGTTCTTC.